The rows below give T cell receptor beta chains drawn from one sample of a study of Ad26.COV2.S vaccination and SARS-CoV-2 variants. The method was immunoSEQ multiplex PCR; TCRdb's version includes in-frame clones alone and lacks a portion of them. The sample shows about half a million clones, nearly 90% of them seen only once. The sample in question was peripheral blood, obtained in a trial of Ad26.COV2.S vaccine versus placebo. The source is a person between 18 and 65 years old who received the Ad26.COV2.S COVID-19 vaccine or a placebo. Each CDR3 is given with its conserved first and last residue. The D gene is left open where the match is weak. Clone size appears in some rows only: once, few, many, or a class for an expanded clone.

CDR3 protein: CASSEWGDSNQPQHF; CDR3 DNA: TGTGCCAGCAGTGAGTGGGGCGATAGCAATCAGCCCCAGCATTTT; J gene: TRBJ1-5; D gene: .; V gene: TRBV25-1; clone size: .
CDR3 protein: CAISLQGNTEAFF; CDR3 DNA: TGTGCCATCAGTTTACAGGGAAACACTGAAGCTTTCTTT; J gene: TRBJ1-1; D gene: .; V gene: TRBV10-3; clone size: .
CDR3 protein: CASSLAQGSNTEAFF; CDR3 DNA: TGTGCCAGCAGCTTAGCACAGGGGTCGAACACTGAAGCTTTCTTT; J gene: TRBJ1-1; D gene: TRBD1; V gene: TRBV7-9; clone size: few
CDR3 protein: CASSLGGAGGDEQFF; CDR3 DNA: TGTGCCAGCAGCTTGGGAGGAGCGGGGGGCGATGAGCAGTTCTTC; J gene: TRBJ2-1; D gene: TRBD2; V gene: TRBV7-2; clone size: .
CDR3 protein: CASSQSGTGGSTDTQYF; CDR3 DNA: TGTGCCAGCAGCCAATCCGGGACAGGGGGGTCCACAGATACGCAGTATTTT; J gene: TRBJ2-3; D gene: TRBD1; V gene: TRBV3-1/TRBV3-2; clone size: once
CDR3 protein: CASSPQALAGEGEQFF; CDR3 DNA: TGTGCCAGCTCACCGCAGGCACTAGCGGGAGAGGGTGAGCAGTTCTTC; J gene: TRBJ2-1; D gene: TRBD2; V gene: TRBV18; clone size: .
CDR3 protein: CSVVGLAENPGEQYF; CDR3 DNA: TGCAGCGTTGTGGGACTAGCGGAGAACCCGGGCGAGCAGTACTTC; J gene: TRBJ2-7; D gene: TRBD2; V gene: TRBV29-1; clone size: .
CDR3 protein: CASSVGSGRGETQYF; CDR3 DNA: TGTGCCAGCAGCGTAGGGAGCGGGAGGGGTGAGACCCAGTACTTC; J gene: TRBJ2-5; D gene: TRBD2; V gene: TRBV9; clone size: .
CDR3 protein: CASSQGGYTGELFF; CDR3 DNA: TGTGCCAGCAGCCAGGGAGGGTACACCGGGGAGCTGTTTTTT; J gene: TRBJ2-2; D gene: TRBD2; V gene: TRBV7-3; clone size: .
CDR3 protein: CASRGQTAGNTIYF; CDR3 DNA: TGTGCCAGCAGGGGACAGACTGCTGGAAACACCATATATTTT; J gene: TRBJ1-3; D gene: TRBD1; V gene: TRBV28; clone size: .
CDR3 protein: CASSESGGIGEQYF; CDR3 DNA: TGCGCCAGCAGTGAATCGGGGGGTATCGGCGAGCAGTACTTC; J gene: TRBJ2-7; D gene: TRBD2; V gene: TRBV10-2; clone size: .
CDR3 protein: CASSLGSPFGGYTF; CDR3 DNA: TGTGCCAGCAGCTTAGGATCCCCGTTCGGTGGCTACACCTTC; J gene: TRBJ1-2; D gene: .; V gene: TRBV7-2; clone size: .
CDR3 protein: CASSSGAGEGYTF; CDR3 DNA: TGTGCCAGCTCATCCGGGGCCGGAGAGGGCTACACCTTC; J gene: TRBJ1-2; D gene: .; V gene: TRBV18; clone size: .
CDR3 protein: CASRHGQGQYNEQFF; CDR3 DNA: TGTGCCAGCAGGCATGGACAGGGCCAATACAATGAGCAGTTCTTC; J gene: TRBJ2-1; D gene: TRBD1; V gene: TRBV7-2; clone size: .
CDR3 protein: CASSFQADTQYF; CDR3 DNA: TGTGCCAGCAGTTTCCAGGCAGATACGCAGTATTTT; J gene: TRBJ2-3; D gene: .; V gene: TRBV6-2/TRBV6-3; clone size: .
CDR3 protein: CASSVGQGAYEQYF; CDR3 DNA: TGTGCCAGCAGCGTAGGACAGGGGGCCTACGAGCAGTACTTC; J gene: TRBJ2-7; D gene: TRBD1; V gene: TRBV9; clone size: many
CDR3 protein: CASSQEGFPNQPQHF; CDR3 DNA: TGTGCCAGCAGCCAAGAAGGATTTCCCAATCAGCCCCAGCATTTT; J gene: TRBJ1-5; D gene: .; V gene: TRBV3-1/TRBV3-2; clone size: once
CDR3 protein: CASSSGQNYGYTF; CDR3 DNA: TGTGCCAGCAGCTCGGGACAGAACTATGGCTACACCTTC; J gene: TRBJ1-2; D gene: TRBD1; V gene: TRBV5-5; clone size: .
CDR3 protein: CASSPGGVTEAFF; CDR3 DNA: TGTGCCAGCAGCCCCGGCGGGGTAACTGAAGCTTTCTTT; J gene: TRBJ1-1; D gene: .; V gene: TRBV7-2; clone size: .
CDR3 protein: CASSSHEGRGHGTEAFF; CDR3 DNA: TGTGCCAGCAGTTCTCACGAGGGTCGGGGGCATGGCACTGAAGCTTTCTTT; J gene: TRBJ1-1; D gene: .; V gene: TRBV28; clone size: .
CDR3 protein: CASSRGHPNTGELFF; CDR3 DNA: TGTGCCAGCAGCCGGGGACACCCAAACACCGGGGAGCTGTTTTTT; J gene: TRBJ2-2; D gene: .; V gene: TRBV6-2/TRBV6-3; clone size: .
CDR3 protein: CASSPLAGGYGEQYF; CDR3 DNA: TGTGCCAGCAGCCCTCTAGCGGGAGGTTATGGAGAGCAGTACTTC; J gene: TRBJ2-7; D gene: TRBD2; V gene: TRBV3-1/TRBV3-2; clone size: .
CDR3 protein: CASSLGEGNTEAFF; CDR3 DNA: TGCGCCAGCAGCTTGGGAGAGGGGAACACTGAAGCTTTCTTT; J gene: TRBJ1-1; D gene: .; V gene: TRBV5-1; clone size: .
CDR3 protein: CASSPSPSGGIGNTIYF; CDR3 DNA: TGTGCCAGCTCACCAAGCCCCTCAGGGGGAATTGGAAACACCATATATTTT; J gene: TRBJ1-3; D gene: TRBD1; V gene: TRBV18; clone size: .
CDR3 protein: CASRLSGYGKNIQYF; CDR3 DNA: TGTGCCAGCAGACTAAGTGGGTACGGTAAAAACATTCAGTACTTC; J gene: TRBJ2-4; D gene: .; V gene: TRBV28; clone size: .
CDR3 protein: CASNRESGPNYGYTF; CDR3 DNA: TGTGCCAGCAATAGGGAGAGCGGACCCAACTATGGCTACACCTTC; J gene: TRBJ1-2; D gene: .; V gene: TRBV9; clone size: .
CDR3 protein: CATSRGPEAFF; CDR3 DNA: TGTGCCACCAGCAGAGGGCCTGAAGCTTTCTTT; J gene: TRBJ1-1; D gene: .; V gene: TRBV15; clone size: .
CDR3 protein: CASSPITDTQYF; CDR3 DNA: TGTGCCAGCTCGCCGATCACAGATACGCAGTATTTT; J gene: TRBJ2-3; D gene: .; V gene: TRBV6-5; clone size: .
CDR3 protein: CASSRAWTGRGYTF; CDR3 DNA: TGCGCCAGCAGCCGCGCATGGACAGGGAGAGGCTACACCTTC; J gene: TRBJ1-2; D gene: TRBD1; V gene: TRBV4-1; clone size: .
CDR3 protein: CASSPSWGAGLSYEQYF; CDR3 DNA: TGTGCCAGCTCACCCTCTTGGGGGGCGGGCCTCTCCTACGAGCAGTACTTC; J gene: TRBJ2-7; D gene: .; V gene: TRBV18; clone size: .
CDR3 protein: CASSKVGTGELFF; CDR3 DNA: TGTGCCAGCAGCAAAGTCGGCACCGGGGAGCTGTTTTTT; J gene: TRBJ2-2; D gene: .; V gene: TRBV21-1; clone size: .
CDR3 protein: CASRRDRVFGNTIYF; CDR3 DNA: TGTGCCAGCAGACGGGACAGGGTATTTGGAAACACCATATATTTT; J gene: TRBJ1-3; D gene: TRBD1; V gene: TRBV7-8; clone size: .
CDR3 protein: CASRFLSDGHYEQYF; CDR3 DNA: TGCGCCAGCAGGTTTTTATCGGACGGCCATTACGAGCAGTACTTC; J gene: TRBJ2-7; D gene: .; V gene: TRBV5-1; clone size: .
CDR3 protein: CASSRRTGVFEKLFF; CDR3 DNA: TGTGCCAGCAGCCGAAGGACAGGGGTTTTTGAAAAACTGTTTTTT; J gene: TRBJ1-4; D gene: TRBD1; V gene: TRBV3-1/TRBV3-2; clone size: .
CDR3 protein: CSVGRSPGASEQYF; CDR3 DNA: TGCAGCGTCGGACGGTCACCGGGAGCCTCCGAGCAGTACTTC; J gene: TRBJ2-7; D gene: .; V gene: TRBV29-1; clone size: .
CDR3 protein: CASSEWDRQTEAFF; CDR3 DNA: TGTGCCAGCAGCGAATGGGACAGACAGACTGAAGCTTTCTTT; J gene: TRBJ1-1; D gene: TRBD1; V gene: TRBV9; clone size: .
CDR3 protein: CASRLQGVDAGELFF; CDR3 DNA: TGTGCCAGCAGACTACAGGGGGTGGACGCCGGGGAGCTGTTTTTT; J gene: TRBJ2-2; D gene: TRBD1; V gene: TRBV4-2; clone size: .
CDR3 protein: CASSQPPTENTGELFF; CDR3 DNA: TGTGCCAGCAGCCAACCACCCACAGAGAACACCGGGGAGCTGTTTTTT; J gene: TRBJ2-2; D gene: .; V gene: TRBV2; clone size: .
CDR3 protein: CASRGGSRGYTF; CDR3 DNA: TGTGCCAGCAGAGGAGGGTCTCGGGGCTACACCTTC; J gene: TRBJ1-2; D gene: .; V gene: TRBV12-3/TRBV12-4; clone size: .
CDR3 protein: CASSPAFGYTF; CDR3 DNA: TGTGCCAGCAGCCCCGCGTTTGGCTACACCTTC; J gene: TRBJ1-2; D gene: .; V gene: TRBV28; clone size: .